The rows below give T cell receptor beta chains drawn from one sample of a study of graft-versus-host responses after intestinal transplantation. Their antigens remain unidentified. Profiling relied on immunoSEQ multiplex PCR, and the TCRdb table lists in-frame clones only, not all of them. The repertoire holds over 100,000 clones, with just over 90% as singletons. The sample in question was unstimulated CD4+ T cells sorted from spleen or lymph node cells, obtained before transplant. The receptors were sampled from a human donor who was the organ donor for an intestinal transplant. The CDR3 runs from the conserved cysteine through the conserved F or W. A D gene is named only where the DNA matches it firmly.

V	D	J	DNA	CDR3
TRBV30	NA	TRBJ2-2	TGTGCCTGGAGTGCGACGCGGTCAATTTTAAACACCGGGGAGCTGTTTTTT	CAWSATRSILNTGELFF
TRBV5-6	TRBD2	TRBJ2-4	TGTGCCAGCAGCCCTTCAAAATCGACTAGCGGGACGGAGTACATTCAGTACTTC	CASSPSKSTSGTEYIQYF
TRBV6-6	NA	TRBJ2-2	TGTGCCAGCAGTTACTCGTGGGACACCGGGGAGCTGTTTTTT	CASSYSWDTGELFF
TRBV11-2	NA	TRBJ2-3	TGTGCCAGCAGCTTAGCGAGGCACAGCCCGTCGGGCGTTTTT	CASSLARHSPSGVF
TRBV11-1	TRBD2	TRBJ2-7	TGTGCCAGCAGCTTTCTAGCGGGGGCCTCCTACGAGCAGTACTTC	CASSFLAGASYEQYF
TRBV21-1	NA	TRBJ1-1	TGTGCCAGCAGCAAAGCGCGCAGGGGAGCTTTCTTT	CASSKARRGAFF
TRBV6-5	NA	TRBJ2-7	TGTGCCAGCAGTGAATCGGGCTCCTACGAGCAGTACTTC	CASSESGSYEQYF
TRBV19	TRBD2	TRBJ2-1	TGTGCCAGTAGTATAGGACTAGCGGGATGGAATGAGCAGTTCTTC	CASSIGLAGWNEQFF
TRBV12-5	TRBD1	TRBJ1-5	TGTGCTAGTGGTTTGACTTGGCGGACAGGGGAGGACCAGCCCCAGCATTTT	CASGLTWRTGEDQPQHF
TRBV6-5	TRBD1	TRBJ1-2	TGTGCCAGCAGTTACGATGGACAGGGTTATGGCTACACCTTC	CASSYDGQGYGYTF
TRBV6-7	TRBD1	TRBJ2-1	TGTGCCAGCAATGAAGACAGGGTGGTTTGCAATGAGCAGTTCTTC	CASNEDRVVCNEQFF
TRBV19	NA	TRBJ1-2	TGTGCCAGTAGTCCCGGGACCGCTGCTAACTATGGCTACACCTTC	CASSPGTAANYGYTF
TRBV5-4	NA	TRBJ2-5	TGTGCCAGCAGCTTAGATCGGGAGACCCAGTACTTC	CASSLDRETQYF